The rows below give T cell receptor beta chains drawn from one sample of a study of T cells after yellow fever vaccination. MiXCR was run by TCRdb on the 5' RACE reads, yielding one entry per CDR3 protein. This sample carries about 260,000 distinct CDR3 sequences, around 3.5% of them seen once, and the ten largest clones take around 19%. The sequences come from PBMCs, collected 15 days after the yellow fever booster vaccination. The receptors derive from a young man who received the YFV17D yellow fever vaccine. The CDR3 runs from the conserved cysteine through the conserved F or W. The order of the fields is clone size, V gene, J gene, D gene, CDR3 protein, CDR3 DNA. The D gene is left open where the match is weak. Some rows mark clone size as missing; the rest say once, few, many or name a class of expanded clone.

many	TRBV25-1	TRBJ2-2	NA	CASSELGARGTGELFF	TGTGCCAGCAGTGAGCTGGGGGCAAGAGGCACCGGGGAGCTGTTTTTT
many	TRBV5-5	TRBJ2-1	TRBD1	CATGTGAYNEQFF	TGTGCCACTGGGACAGGGGCTTACAATGAGCAGTTCTTC
few	TRBV20-1	TRBJ1-5	NA	CSAMGSYSNQPQHF	TGCAGTGCTATGGGGAGTTATAGCAATCAGCCCCAGCATTTT
NA	TRBV18	TRBJ2-3	TRBD2	CASSPVASGATGDTQYF	TGTGCCAGCTCACCGGTGGCTAGCGGGGCAACCGGAGATACGCAGTATTTT
many	TRBV19	TRBJ1-1	TRBD1	CASQGGRYTEAFF	TGTGCCAGTCAAGGGGGCAGGTACACTGAAGCTTTCTTT
many	TRBV7-2	TRBJ2-3	NA	CASSLVIDTQYF	TGTGCCAGCAGCTTAGTAATAGATACGCAGTATTTT
NA	TRBV30	TRBJ1-1	TRBD1	CAWKGQGDTEAFF	TGTGCCTGGAAGGGACAGGGGGACACTGAAGCTTTCTTT
many	TRBV4-1	TRBJ2-7	TRBD1	CASSQGGTGGAGAYEQYF	TGCGCCAGCAGCCAAGGGGGGACAGGGGGCGCTGGGGCCTACGAGCAGTACTTC
NA	TRBV7-9	TRBJ2-3	TRBD2	CASSLVRGLAGAGTDTQYF	TGTGCCAGCAGCTTAGTCCGAGGACTAGCGGGGGCCGGCACAGATACGCAGTATTTT
many	TRBV27	TRBJ2-7	NA	CASSQVDSSYEQYF	TGTGCCAGCAGCCAGGTCGACAGCTCCTACGAGCAGTACTTC
NA	TRBV7-9	TRBJ2-7	NA	CASSLEGTTLEQYF	TGTGCCAGCAGCTTAGAAGGGACAACCTTAGAGCAGTACTTC
many	TRBV28	TRBJ1-4	NA	CASSPRDIGLFF	TGTGCCAGCAGTCCCCGGGACATCGGACTGTTTTTT
many	TRBV5-1	TRBJ2-1	TRBD2	CASRPSGGGANEQFF	TGCGCCAGCAGACCCTCTGGCGGGGGGGCCAATGAGCAGTTCTTC
many	TRBV9	TRBJ1-5	TRBD1	CASSPTGIGQPQHF	TGTGCCAGCAGCCCGACAGGGATTGGTCAGCCCCAGCATTTT
many	TRBV3-1	TRBJ1-1	NA	CASSQEYTVNTEAFF	TGTGCCAGCAGCCAAGAATATACGGTTAACACTGAAGCTTTCTTT
many	TRBV4-2	TRBJ2-1	NA	CASSPQVGSSFGEQFF	TGTGCCAGCAGCCCCCAAGTTGGTAGTAGTTTCGGCGAGCAGTTCTTC
many	TRBV6-1	TRBJ2-3	NA	CASSDPYSWADTQYF	TGTGCCAGCAGTGATCCTTACTCCTGGGCAGATACGCAGTATTTT
many	TRBV5-1	TRBJ2-5	NA	CASSLAGGKETQYF	TGCGCCAGCAGCTTGGCTGGGGGAAAAGAGACCCAGTACTTC
many	TRBV29-1	TRBJ2-1	TRBD1	CSVGTGGYNEQFF	TGCAGCGTTGGGACAGGGGGCTACAATGAGCAGTTCTTC
many	TRBV5-1	TRBJ2-3	TRBD1	CASSFGQGWTDTQYF	TGCGCCAGCAGCTTCGGACAGGGTTGGACAGATACGCAGTATTTT
NA	TRBV11-2	TRBJ2-1	TRBD2	CASSPSPLSGGAYNEQFF	TGTGCCAGCAGCCCGAGCCCCCTTAGCGGGGGGGCCTACAATGAGCAGTTCTTC
few	TRBV7-2	TRBJ1-1	NA	CASSLDNQGWAEAFF	TGTGCCAGCAGCTTAGATAATCAGGGGTGGGCTGAAGCTTTCTTT
many	TRBV20-1	TRBJ1-5	NA	CSARWDGNQPQHF	TGCAGTGCTAGATGGGACGGCAATCAGCCCCAGCATTTT
many	TRBV5-6	TRBJ1-1	NA	CASSYTQNTEAFF	TGTGCCAGCAGCTACACACAGAACACTGAAGCTTTCTTT
many	TRBV7-6	TRBJ2-5	TRBD1	CASSAGTAAQAQYF	TGTGCCAGCAGCGCTGGGACAGCCGCTCAGGCCCAGTACTTC
many	TRBV19	TRBJ2-1	TRBD2	CASMRLAGNNEQFF	TGTGCCAGTATGAGACTAGCGGGGAACAATGAGCAGTTCTTC
many	TRBV24-1	TRBJ2-3	TRBD2	CATGEGGNTDTQYF	TGTGCCACCGGGGAGGGAGGAAACACAGATACGCAGTATTTT
many	TRBV7-2	TRBJ2-5	NA	CASSLLSQETQYF	TGTGCCAGCAGCTTACTCAGCCAAGAGACCCAGTACTTC
many	TRBV12-3/TRBV12-4	TRBJ2-5	NA	CASSLNLANQETQYF	TGTGCCAGCAGTTTAAATTTAGCGAACCAAGAGACCCAGTACTTC
many	TRBV5-1	TRBJ1-6	NA	CASSLGQAGYNSPLHF	TGCGCCAGCAGCTTGGGGCAAGCCGGCTATAATTCACCCCTCCACTTT
many	TRBV4-2	TRBJ1-6	NA	CASSQVRGGDNSPLHF	TGTGCCAGCAGCCAAGTACGTGGGGGTGACAATTCACCCCTCCACTTT
many	TRBV29-1	TRBJ2-3	TRBD2	CSVEGTSGRADTQYF	TGCAGCGTTGAAGGGACTAGCGGGCGGGCAGATACGCAGTATTTT
many	TRBV5-1	TRBJ1-2	TRBD1	CASSSTGGYGYTF	TGCGCCAGCAGCTCCACAGGGGGGTATGGCTACACCTTC
many	TRBV20-1	TRBJ1-4	NA	CSARDSFGGRQATNEKLFF	TGCAGTGCTAGAGATTCCTTTGGCGGCAGACAGGCAACTAATGAAAAACTGTTTTTT
many	TRBV5-1	TRBJ2-3	TRBD2	CASSLVAGGLTDTQYF	TGCGCCAGCAGCTTGGTAGCGGGGGGCCTAACAGATACGCAGTATTTT
many	TRBV28	TRBJ2-1	NA	CASKTNEQFF	TGTGCCAGCAAGACCAATGAGCAGTTCTTC
many	TRBV7-8	TRBJ2-1	NA	CASSSHTRRNPTDEQFF	TGTGCCAGCAGCTCCCACACTAGACGGAATCCTACAGATGAGCAGTTCTTC
many	TRBV7-2	TRBJ2-2	NA	CASSQPRANTGELFF	TGTGCCAGCAGCCAACCCAGGGCGAACACCGGGGAGCTGTTTTTT
few	TRBV5-4	TRBJ2-1	TRBD2	CASSQGYLAGAVNEQFF	TGTGCCAGCAGCCAGGGGTACCTAGCGGGGGCTGTCAATGAGCAGTTCTTC
NA	TRBV5-6	TRBJ2-1	NA	CASAHLDRISGQFF	TGTGCCAGCGCTCACCTTGATCGGATTTCCGGGCAGTTCTTC
many	TRBV5-1	TRBJ1-5	NA	CASSRTGFDQPQHF	TGCGCCAGCAGCCGTACGGGTTTTGATCAGCCCCAGCATTTT
many	TRBV7-2	TRBJ2-5	NA	CASSQRQTQYF	TGTGCCAGCAGCCAGCGGCAGACCCAGTACTTC
many	TRBV20-1	TRBJ2-1	NA	CSASGGPSYNEQFF	TGCAGTGCTAGCGGGGGACCCTCCTACAATGAGCAGTTCTTC
many	TRBV12-3/TRBV12-4	TRBJ1-1	NA	CASSLKRNTEAFF	TGTGCCAGCAGTTTGAAGAGGAACACTGAAGCTTTCTTT
many	TRBV21-1	TRBJ2-2	NA	CASSKGVVAGELFF	TGTGCCAGCAGCAAGGGGGTAGTGGCCGGGGAGCTGTTTTTT
many	TRBV28	TRBJ2-3	NA	CASSFPPAGPTSTDTQYF	TGTGCCAGCAGTTTTCCCCCCGCAGGACCTACTAGCACAGATACGCAGTATTTT